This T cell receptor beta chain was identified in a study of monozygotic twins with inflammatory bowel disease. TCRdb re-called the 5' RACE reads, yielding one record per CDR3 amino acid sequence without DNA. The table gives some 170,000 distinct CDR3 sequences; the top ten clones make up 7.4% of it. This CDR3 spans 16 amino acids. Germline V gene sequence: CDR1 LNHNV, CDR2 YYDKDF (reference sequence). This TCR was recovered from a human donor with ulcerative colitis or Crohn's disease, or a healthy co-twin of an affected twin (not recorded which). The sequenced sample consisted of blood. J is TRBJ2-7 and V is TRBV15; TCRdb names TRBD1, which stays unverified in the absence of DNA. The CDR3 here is CATSRGMDRSLIEQYF.